These 30 T cell receptor beta chains originate from one sample sequenced in a study of cytomegalovirus exposure and HLA in healthy donors. The primer mix had 60 Vbeta and 13 Jbeta primers. Some clones are missing from TCRdb's copy, which holds only in-frame ones; the method was immunoSEQ multiplex PCR. The table shows over 85,000 clones, with approximately 83% occurring only once. Sequencing was done on a sample of PBMCs. These receptors were obtained from a man aged 35-49 years in good health and CMV-seronegative.

This rearrangement joins TRBV19 to TRBJ2-2, with D possibly being TRBD2 (5 bases). V gave up 5 bases and J gave up 2 bases, with 12 bases separating them. Germline V gives CDR1 LNHDA, CDR2 SQIVND (reference sequence). The CDR3 has 15 amino acids. CDR3 amino acids: CASSLRRGNTGELFF. CDR3 nucleotide sequence: TGTGCCAGTAGTCTCCGACGGGGAAACACCGGGGAGCTGTTTTTT.

The chain joins TRBV13 to TRBJ2-5; possibly TRBD1 for D (6 bases). V lost 5 bases to trimming and J lost 4 bases, with 8 bases between them. The CDR3 has 12 amino acids. Germline lookup yields CDR1 PRHDT and CDR2 FYEKMQ (reference sequence). CDR3 sequence (DNA): TGTGCCAGCAGCGCAGGGGTAGAGACCCAGTACTTC. Residues: CASSAGVETQYF. The complete variable domain, with remaining parts taken from reference TRBV13 and TRBJ2-5, reads AAGVIQSPRHLIKEKRETATLKCYPIPRHDTVYWYQQGPGQDPQFLISFYEKMQSDKGSIPDRFSAQQFSDYHSELNMSSLELGDSALYFCASSAGVETQYFGPGTRLLVL.

This clone was seen a handful of times. This sequence joins TRBV30 and TRBJ2-5, with D tentatively TRBD2 (6 bases). The V gene lost 2 bases and the J gene lost 6 bases, with 10 bases spanning the gap. This CDR3 is built from 12 residues. Germline V gene sequence: CDR1 GTSNPN, CDR2 SVGIG (reference sequence). The CDR3 nucleotides read TGTGCCTGGAGTCCCGGGGGAAAGACCCAGTACTTC. Encoded protein: CAWSPGGKTQYF.

J is TRBJ2-3 and V is TRBV25-1; 7 nucleotides align to TRBD2. Germline V gene sequence: CDR1 MGHDK, CDR2 SYGVNS. This CDR3 comprises 15 residues. Germline trimming cut 2 bases from V and 4 bases from J; bases unmatched to any gene: 6. The CDR3 loop reads CASSETGGLSDTQYF. The CDR3 bases are TGTGCCAGCAGTGAAACGGGGGGATTGTCAGATACGCAGTATTTT.

The chain couples TRBV2 to TRBJ1-4, with TRBD1 matching 8 bases. The CDR3 runs to 15 residues. Trimming at V came to 6 bases and at J to 5 bases, leaving 8 bases not matched to a gene. Per the germline V gene, CDR1 is SNHLY and CDR2 is FYNNEI. The CDR3 loop reads CASRRIQGGNEKLFF. The CDR3 coding sequence is TGTGCCAGCAGGAGAATACAGGGGGGAAATGAAAAACTGTTTTTT. The full variable domain, in which reference TRBV2 and TRBJ1-4 provide the parts outside the CDR3, is EPEVTQTPSHQVTQMGQEVILRCVPISNHLYFYWYRQILGQKVEFLVSFYNNEISEKSEIFDDQFSVERPDGSNFTLKIRSTKLEDSAMYFCASRRIQGGNEKLFFGSGTQLSVL.

This chain connects TRBV13 to TRBJ2-1, with no clear D. Germline loops: CDR1 PRHDT, CDR2 FYEKMQ (reference sequence). CDR3 length: 13 residues. Trimming shortened V by 5 bases and J by 6 bases, and 11 bases separated the two germline ends. CDR3 nucleotide sequence: TGTGCCAGCAGCCCCCAACTAAGCAATGAGCAGTTCTTC. It is translated as CASSPQLSNEQFF.

This chain uses TRBV28 with TRBJ2-7; D unresolved. V was trimmed by 3 bases and J by 7 bases, leaving 7 bases between them. This CDR3 region has 11 residues. The V gene's germline CDR1 is MDHEN and CDR2 SYDVKM. The CDR3 is CASSFEREQYF. In nucleotides, the CDR3 is TGTGCCAGCAGTTTTGAACGGGAGCAGTACTTC. Together with reference TRBV28 and TRBJ2-7, the CDR3 gives the full variable domain: DVKVTQSSRYLVKRTGEKVFLECVQDMDHENMFWYRQDPGLGLRLIYFSYDVKMKEKGDIPEGYSVSREKKERFSLILESASTNQTSMYLCASSFEREQYFGPGTRLTVT.

The CDR3 nucleotides read TGTGCCAGCACCCCTAACCAAGAGACCCAGTACTTC. It is translated as CASTPNQETQYF. The genes are TRBV5-4 and TRBJ2-5, with unresolved D. The germline V gene encodes CDR1 SGHNT and CDR2 YYREEE (reference sequence). The length of the CDR3 is 12 residues. V was trimmed by 6 bases and J by 0 bases, leaving 6 bases between them.

Only one count was recorded for this clone. The V call is TRBV6-5, the J call TRBJ2-1, with a tentative D call TRBD2 (6 bases). The CDR3 runs to 13 residues. V was cut by 5 bases and J by 12 bases, with 17 bases left in between. Per the germline V gene, CDR1 is MNHEY and CDR2 is SVGAGI. For the CDR3, the DNA is TGTGCCAGCAGTCCCCTAAACCCCGGGAGGCAGTTCTTC. Translating it yields CASSPLNPGRQFF.

The chain links TRBV27 to TRBJ1-5, with D uncertain. This CDR3 has 16 amino acids. Per the germline V gene, CDR1 is MNHEY and CDR2 is SMNVEV (reference sequence). V was pared by 6 bases and J by 0 bases, with 15 bases between. CDR3 in DNA: TGTGCCAGCAGCCCAAAAACAGTATCTAGCAATCAGCCCCAGCATTTT. This gives the protein CASSPKTVSSNQPQHF.

This clone was observed once. The rearrangement uses TRBV5-1 and TRBJ1-6, with D maybe TRBD1 (6 bases). CDR3 length: 13 amino acids. Trimming cost V 4 bases and J 9 bases, with 11 bases left between them. CDR1 is SGHRS, CDR2 YFSETQ, per germline. CDR3 coding DNA: TGCGCCAGCAGCATTGACAGGATTTCACCCCTCCACTTT. This encodes CASSIDRISPLHF. The entire variable domain, with the rest obtained from reference TRBV5-1 and TRBJ1-6, is as follows: KAGVTQTPRYLIKTRGQQVTLSCSPISGHRSVSWYQQTPGQGLQFLFEYFSETQRNKGNFPGRFSGRQFSNSRSEMNVSTLELGDSALYLCASSIDRISPLHFGNGTRLTVT.

This clone was seen a handful of times. Different DNA sequences within this sample yield the same CDR3. The rearrangement links TRBV5-1 to TRBJ2-5, with D unresolved. CDR1 is SGHRS, CDR2 YFSETQ, per germline. The CDR3 consists of 12 residues. V lost 0 bases, J lost 4 bases, and 4 bases lay in between. The CDR3 sequence: CASSLAPETQYF. CDR3 sequence (DNA): TGCGCCAGCAGCTTGGCTCCAGAGACCCAGTACTTC. Full variable domain (missing parts from reference TRBV5-1 and TRBJ2-5): KAGVTQTPRYLIKTRGQQVTLSCSPISGHRSVSWYQQTPGQGLQFLFEYFSETQRNKGNFPGRFSGRQFSNSRSEMNVSTLELGDSALYLCASSLAPETQYFGPGTRLLVL.

In its sample, this clone was seen once. V usage is TRBV7-2 and J usage is TRBJ2-5, with D possibly being TRBD2 (6 bases). Per germline, CDR1 SGHTA and CDR2 FQGNSA. V lost 8 bases and J lost 5, with 18 bases in between. The CDR3 is 14 residues long. CDR3 loop: CASLPGGRWETQYF. DNA of the CDR3: TGTGCCAGCCTTCCCGGGGGACGGTGGGAGACCCAGTACTTC.

This clone appeared once. The V and J genes are TRBV6-5 and TRBJ1-2, with D possibly matching TRBD1 (6 bases). Germline loops: CDR1 MNHEY, CDR2 SVGAGI. Trimming removed 7 bases from V and 6 bases from J, with 18 bases in between. The CDR3 runs 14 residues. The CDR3: CASISPGTTHGYTF. The CDR3 DNA sequence: TGTGCCAGCATCTCCCCCGGGACAACCCATGGCTACACCTTC.

This clone was found once. The rearrangement joins TRBV27 to TRBJ1-2, with a weak D call TRBD1 (6 bases). Trimming took 3 bases from V and 0 from J, leaving 14 bases between them. Germline CDR1 MNHEY, CDR2 SMNVEV (reference sequence). The CDR3 has 16 amino acids. The CDR3 loop is CASSLRGGLPNYGYTF. CDR3 nucleotide sequence: TGTGCCAGCAGTTTGAGGGGGGGACTCCCTAACTATGGCTACACCTTC.

This clone occurred a few times. The rearrangement links TRBV19 to TRBJ1-1, with a tentative D call TRBD1 (5 bases). The V gene's germline CDR1 is LNHDA and CDR2 SQIVND (reference sequence). The CDR3 sequence is 15 residues long. Trimming cost V 6 bases and J 4 bases, with 18 bases left between them. The CDR3 nucleotides are TGTGCCAGTAGCCGGGACGGCCGGCGGGGCACTGAAGCTTTCTTT. This translates into CASSRDGRRGTEAFF.

The V call is TRBV7-9, the J call TRBJ1-5; 9 bases line up with TRBD1. This CDR3 is built from 15 residues. Germline-derived CDR1 and CDR2 are SEHNR and FQNEAQ (reference sequence). V was clipped by 5 bases and J by 3 bases; unmatched bases: 5. The DNA for the CDR3 is TGTGCCAGCAGCCTGGGACAGGGTAACAATCAGCCCCAGCATTTT. Its protein product is CASSLGQGNNQPQHF. The full variable domain, in which reference TRBV7-9 and TRBJ1-5 provide the parts outside the CDR3, is DTGVSQNPRHKITKRGQNVTFRCDPISEHNRLYWYRQTLGQGPEFLTYFQNEAQLEKSRLLSDRFSAERPKGSFSTLEIQRTEQGDSAMYLCASSLGQGNNQPQHFGDGTRLSIL.

This chain joins TRBV30 and TRBJ1-1; TRBD1 aligns across 9 bases. Germline CDR1 and CDR2: GTSNPN and SVGIG (reference sequence). CDR3 size: 15 residues. Trimming cost V 1 base and J 3 bases; bases outside gene matches: 6. The CDR3 DNA is TGTGCCTGGAGTGGAGGGACAGGGAAGTACACTGAAGCTTTCTTT. Translating gives CAWSGGTGKYTEAFF.

The chain couples TRBV19 to TRBJ1-2, with TRBD1 matching over 9 bases. Germline V gene lookup returns CDR1 LNHDA and CDR2 SQIVND (reference sequence). The CDR3 spans 16 residues. V lost 4 bases to trimming and J lost 4 bases; unmatched junction nucleotides: 10. The CDR3 spells CASSTQRTGASYGYTF. CDR3 in DNA: TGTGCCAGTAGTACCCAGCGGACAGGGGCTTCCTATGGCTACACCTTC. The whole variable domain, filled in from reference TRBV19 and TRBJ1-2, reads DGGITQSPKYLFRKEGQNVTLSCEQNLNHDAMYWYRQDPGQGLRLIYYSQIVNDFQKGDIAEGYSVSREKKESFPLTVTSAQKNPTAFYLCASSTQRTGASYGYTFGSGTRLTVV.

This chain connects TRBV6-5 to TRBJ1-2, with 7 bases matching TRBD1. The CDR3 contains 11 residues. V lost 5 bases to trimming and J lost 9 bases; unmatched junction nucleotides: 3. The germline gives CDR1 MNHEY, CDR2 SVGAGI. This CDR3 is CASSQTGSYTF. The CDR3 nucleotides read TGTGCCAGCAGTCAGACAGGGAGCTACACCTTC.

The chain combines TRBV28 with TRBJ1-6; D is ambiguous. The germline V gene encodes CDR1 MDHEN and CDR2 SYDVKM. This CDR3 has 13 amino acids. Trimming took 5 bases from V and 8 from J, leaving 10 bases between them. The CDR3 region is CASSPPGDSPLHF. For the CDR3, the DNA is TGTGCCAGCAGTCCCCCCGGGGATTCACCCCTCCACTTT.

This clone was observed a handful of times. V and J are TRBV2 and TRBJ1-2, with TRBD1 matching over 8 bases. CDR1 and CDR2 (germline): SNHLY, FYNNEI. The J segment lost 13 bases and the V segment lost 5 bases, leaving 12 bases of the junction unmatched. The CDR3 runs to 13 residues. The CDR3 DNA reads as TGTGCCAGCAGTTATTCTGGACAGGGATTGGGCACCTTC. Translating it yields CASSYSGQGLGTF. The full variable domain, completed using reference TRBV2 and TRBJ1-2, is EPEVTQTPSHQVTQMGQEVILRCVPISNHLYFYWYRQILGQKVEFLVSFYNNEISEKSEIFDDQFSVERPDGSNFTLKIRSTKLEDSAMYFCASSYSGQGLGTFGSGTRLTVV.

The V call is TRBV27, the J call TRBJ1-1, with TRBD1 matching 7 bases. V lost 6 bases and J lost 0; bases outside the gene matches: 4. The germline V gene has CDR1 MNHEY and CDR2 SMNVEV (reference sequence). This CDR3 comprises 14 residues. The CDR3 nucleotides are TGTGCCAGCAGGCCGGGGACAGTGAACACTGAAGCTTTCTTT. As protein: CASRPGTVNTEAFF.

The chain carries TRBV2 and TRBJ1-5; no clear D. The germline V and J ends were trimmed by 8 bases and 4 bases, with 12 bases remaining between them. Germline CDR1 is SNHLY and CDR2 is FYNNEI. The CDR3 runs to 13 residues. The CDR3 bases are TGTGCCAGCGTGGGAGACCTAAATCAGCCCCAGCATTTT. Protein product: CASVGDLNQPQHF.

This clone was recorded once. The rearrangement links TRBV7-2 to TRBJ2-1; D may be TRBD2 (5 bases). CDR1 SGHTA and CDR2 FQGNSA come from the germline V gene. Trimming removed 1 base from V and 5 bases from J, with 12 bases in between. CDR3 length equals 15 residues. The CDR3 region is CASSLEIGRDNEQFF. Here the CDR3 DNA reads TGTGCCAGCAGCTTAGAAATAGGGCGGGACAATGAGCAGTTCTTC.

The chain carries TRBV6-1 and TRBJ1-1, with TRBD1 matching over 9 bases. Germline values: CDR1 MNHNS, CDR2 SASEGT. This CDR3 spans 15 amino acids. Germline trimming cut 6 bases from V and 4 bases from J; bases unmatched to any gene: 9. The CDR3 protein is CASSTQGAPGTEAFF. The CDR3 coding sequence is TGTGCCAGCAGCACACAGGGGGCGCCGGGCACTGAAGCTTTCTTT.

The CDR3 DNA reads TGCGCCAGCAGCTTGCAGGGGCTAGCCGATTCACCCCTCCACTTT. The encoded protein is CASSLQGLADSPLHF. The chain is built from TRBV5-1 and TRBJ1-6; D possibly corresponds to TRBD1 (6 bases). Trimming left V 1 base short and J 8 bases short, with 13 bases between. The germline V gene encodes CDR1 SGHRS and CDR2 YFSETQ. CDR3 length: 15 amino acids.

The rearrangement links TRBV29-1 to TRBJ1-2, with D unclear. The germline gives CDR1 SQVTM, CDR2 ANQGSEA. The V and J ends lost 1 base and 4 bases respectively, with 7 bases between them. The CDR3 runs 12 residues. This chain's CDR3 is CSVEVGSYGYTF. Written as DNA, the CDR3 is TGCAGCGTTGAAGTGGGCAGCTATGGCTACACCTTC.

V usage is TRBV10-3 and J usage is TRBJ2-1; the match to TRBD2 covers 15 bases. V was clipped by 3 bases and J by 8 bases; unmatched bases: 5. The germline V gene encodes CDR1 ENHRY and CDR2 SYGVKD. The CDR3 runs to 16 residues. The CDR3 here is CAISDYGLAGGDEQFF. CDR3 DNA sequence: TGTGCCATCAGTGACTACGGACTAGCGGGGGGGGATGAGCAGTTCTTC.

The V and J genes are TRBV4-3 and TRBJ2-1, with 7 bases lining up with TRBD2. J gave up 0 bases and V 1 base, and 12 bases lay outside the gene matches. CDR1 is LGHNA and CDR2 is YSLEER in the germline V gene. The CDR3 has 19 residues. CDR3 sequence reads: CASSQAVRLAATSYNEQFF. CDR3 nucleotides: TGCGCCAGCAGCCAAGCCGTCCGCCTAGCGGCCACCTCCTACAATGAGCAGTTCTTC.